Reported below is one T cell receptor (beta chain). Its specificity is not known. CDR1 is SQVTM and CDR2 is ANQGSEA in the germline V gene. V was pared by 0 bases and J by 2 bases, with 7 bases of the junction left unmatched. This CDR3 comprises 17 residues. This entry is derived from a study of OX40 agonist ivuxolimab in advanced cancers. Study-level information: Those enrolled were 80% to 85% male, with a mean age of around 60 years and ages from roughly 23 to 80. Broader study findings: Relative to CD4+ cells, CD8+ T cells on average had more expanded clones. Partial responders at 0.1-3.0 mg/kg showed near-lowest clonal expansion.

Profiled with immunoSEQ multiplex PCR; TCRdb holds only in-frame clones, not every one. The table lists fewer than 120,000 clones, around 90% of them singletons. V and J are TRBV29-1 and TRBJ2-2; 9 nucleotides agree with TRBD2. The sample here was CD4+ or CD8+ T cells sorted from blood, taken in a trial of the OX40 agonist ivuxolimab. The clonotype comes from an adult with an advanced solid tumor such as melanoma, head and neck, liver or kidney cancer. CDR3 protein: CSVEESRTSANTGELFF. The CDR3 region has the DNA TGCAGCGTTGAAGAATCTCGGACTAGCGCAAACACCGGGGAGCTGTTTTTT.